A selection of T cell receptor beta chains follows, all from one sample in a study of Ad26.COV2.S vaccination and SARS-CoV-2 variants. Assay used: immunoSEQ multiplex PCR; TCRdb lists only in-frame clones, some missing. The sample consists of fewer than 400,000 clones, 85% of them appearing once. This specimen consisted of peripheral blood, obtained in a trial of Ad26.COV2.S vaccine versus placebo. The receptors originated from a person between 18 and 65 years old who received the Ad26.COV2.S COVID-19 vaccine or a placebo. CDR3s include the opening cysteine and the closing phenylalanine or tryptophan. A D gene is named only where the DNA matches it firmly. Clone sizes are given selectively: once, few, many, or a class where the clone is expanded.

clone_size: .; d_call: .; v_call: TRBV2; j_call: TRBJ2-2; cdr3_nt: TGTGCCAGCAGTGCAGGTGGGGGCCGAACCGGGGAGCTGTTTTTT; cdr3_aa: CASSAGGGRTGELFF
clone_size: .; d_call: TRBD2; v_call: TRBV7-2; j_call: TRBJ2-5; cdr3_nt: TGTGCCAGCAGCTTTACTAGCGTTGCAGAGACCCAGTACTTC; cdr3_aa: CASSFTSVAETQYF
clone_size: once; d_call: .; v_call: TRBV5-1; j_call: TRBJ2-7; cdr3_nt: TGCGCCAGCAGCTTCGGTGAGGGGTCGGGAGAGCAGTACTTC; cdr3_aa: CASSFGEGSGEQYF
clone_size: .; d_call: .; v_call: TRBV14; j_call: TRBJ2-4; cdr3_nt: TGTGCCAGCAGCGCCTCCGGGACCGTAAACATTCAGTACTTC; cdr3_aa: CASSASGTVNIQYF
clone_size: .; d_call: TRBD1; v_call: TRBV18; j_call: TRBJ1-3; cdr3_nt: TGTGCCAGCTCATCACAGGGGCGAAACACCATATATTTT; cdr3_aa: CASSSQGRNTIYF
clone_size: .; d_call: .; v_call: TRBV2; j_call: TRBJ2-7; cdr3_nt: TGTGCCAGCAGTGTAGTCGACAGGAGATCCTACGAGCAGTACTTC; cdr3_aa: CASSVVDRRSYEQYF
clone_size: .; d_call: .; v_call: TRBV2; j_call: TRBJ2-1; cdr3_nt: TGTGCCAGCAGTGAAGCGTTAAGGGGCAAGCAGTTCTTC; cdr3_aa: CASSEALRGKQFF
clone_size: .; d_call: .; v_call: TRBV10-3; j_call: TRBJ1-2; cdr3_nt: TGTGCCATCAGTGAAAGAATAGGGGAAGGCCTCCATGGCTACACCTTC; cdr3_aa: CAISERIGEGLHGYTF
clone_size: .; d_call: TRBD2; v_call: TRBV4-1; j_call: TRBJ2-2; cdr3_nt: TGCGCCAGCAGCCAACTGGGACTAGCGGGCAAAGGTACTGCCGGGGAGCTGTTTTTT; cdr3_aa: CASSQLGLAGKGTAGELFF
clone_size: .; d_call: .; v_call: TRBV4-1; j_call: TRBJ2-5; cdr3_nt: TGCGCCAGCAGCCCGTCGACACGGGGGTCGCTGGAGACCCAGTACTTC; cdr3_aa: CASSPSTRGSLETQYF
clone_size: few; d_call: .; v_call: TRBV5-1; j_call: TRBJ2-2; cdr3_nt: TGCGCCAGCAGCTTAGGACCGGGCACCGGGGAGCTGTTTTTT; cdr3_aa: CASSLGPGTGELFF
clone_size: once; d_call: .; v_call: TRBV7-9; j_call: TRBJ2-7; cdr3_nt: TGTGCCAGCAGCTTAGTCGGGTTGGGAAACTACGAGCAGTACTTC; cdr3_aa: CASSLVGLGNYEQYF
clone_size: .; d_call: TRBD2; v_call: TRBV4-1; j_call: TRBJ2-5; cdr3_nt: TGCGCCAGCAGCCAAGCGGGCGGGGGTGGAGAGACCCAGTACTTC; cdr3_aa: CASSQAGGGGETQYF
clone_size: .; d_call: .; v_call: TRBV29-1; j_call: TRBJ1-2; cdr3_nt: TGCAGCGTAGCTCCCCCGGGACAATCGGGCGGCTACACCTTC; cdr3_aa: CSVAPPGQSGGYTF
clone_size: .; d_call: .; v_call: TRBV12-5; j_call: TRBJ1-5; cdr3_nt: TGTGCTAGTGGTTTTAGGAGCAATCAGCCCCAGCATTTT; cdr3_aa: CASGFRSNQPQHF
clone_size: .; d_call: TRBD1; v_call: TRBV6-6; j_call: TRBJ1-5; cdr3_nt: TGTGCCACAGGGACAGGGGATCAGCCCCAGCATTTT; cdr3_aa: CATGTGDQPQHF
clone_size: .; d_call: .; v_call: TRBV6-6; j_call: TRBJ1-4; cdr3_nt: TGTGCCAGCAGTTCGGGGGGGGCAACTAATGAAAAACTGTTTTTT; cdr3_aa: CASSSGGATNEKLFF
clone_size: once; d_call: .; v_call: TRBV28; j_call: TRBJ1-1; cdr3_nt: TGTGCCAGTCGAAGTGTAGAAGCTTTCTTT; cdr3_aa: CASRSVEAFF
clone_size: .; d_call: .; v_call: TRBV5-1; j_call: TRBJ2-1; cdr3_nt: TGCGCCAGCAGCTTGTTGGATGAGCAGTTCTTC; cdr3_aa: CASSLLDEQFF
clone_size: .; d_call: .; v_call: TRBV11-2; j_call: TRBJ1-3; cdr3_nt: TGTGCCAGCAGCGTCTGGGGGGTAGACGGAAACACCATATATTTT; cdr3_aa: CASSVWGVDGNTIYF
clone_size: once; d_call: TRBD1; v_call: TRBV12-5; j_call: TRBJ2-1; cdr3_nt: TGTGCTAGTGGTATTGACAGGGGGCCTTACAATGAGCAGTTCTTC; cdr3_aa: CASGIDRGPYNEQFF
clone_size: .; d_call: .; v_call: TRBV7-9; j_call: TRBJ1-5; cdr3_nt: TGTGCCAGCAGCCTCGACTGGGCAGCTAATCAGCCCCAGCATTTT; cdr3_aa: CASSLDWAANQPQHF
clone_size: .; d_call: TRBD1; v_call: TRBV15; j_call: TRBJ1-4; cdr3_nt: TGTGCCACCAGCGGAAACAGGGGGCGCGGTGAAAAACTGTTTTTT; cdr3_aa: CATSGNRGRGEKLFF
clone_size: .; d_call: .; v_call: TRBV2; j_call: TRBJ2-5; cdr3_nt: TGTGCCAGCAGTTTCCCTGCCTTCAACCAAGAGACCCAGTACTTC; cdr3_aa: CASSFPAFNQETQYF
clone_size: once; d_call: .; v_call: TRBV6-4; j_call: TRBJ1-6; cdr3_nt: TGTGCCAGCAGTGACAAGGGGGATTCACCCCTCCACTTT; cdr3_aa: CASSDKGDSPLHF
clone_size: .; d_call: .; v_call: TRBV2; j_call: TRBJ1-4; cdr3_nt: TGTGCCAGCAACCCTGACAGAGACGAAAAACTGTTTTTT; cdr3_aa: CASNPDRDEKLFF
clone_size: .; d_call: .; v_call: TRBV6-1; j_call: TRBJ1-2; cdr3_nt: TGTGCCAGCAGTGACCCCTCCAGGGCACATCCTCACACCTTC; cdr3_aa: CASSDPSRAHPHTF
clone_size: .; d_call: .; v_call: TRBV11-1; j_call: TRBJ1-1; cdr3_nt: TGTGCCAGCAGCTTTGGCAGAGTGAACACTGAAGCTTTCTTT; cdr3_aa: CASSFGRVNTEAFF
clone_size: .; d_call: .; v_call: TRBV13; j_call: TRBJ2-3; cdr3_nt: TGTGCCAGCAGCTATATAGGGCCCGCCGGAGATACGCAGTATTTT; cdr3_aa: CASSYIGPAGDTQYF